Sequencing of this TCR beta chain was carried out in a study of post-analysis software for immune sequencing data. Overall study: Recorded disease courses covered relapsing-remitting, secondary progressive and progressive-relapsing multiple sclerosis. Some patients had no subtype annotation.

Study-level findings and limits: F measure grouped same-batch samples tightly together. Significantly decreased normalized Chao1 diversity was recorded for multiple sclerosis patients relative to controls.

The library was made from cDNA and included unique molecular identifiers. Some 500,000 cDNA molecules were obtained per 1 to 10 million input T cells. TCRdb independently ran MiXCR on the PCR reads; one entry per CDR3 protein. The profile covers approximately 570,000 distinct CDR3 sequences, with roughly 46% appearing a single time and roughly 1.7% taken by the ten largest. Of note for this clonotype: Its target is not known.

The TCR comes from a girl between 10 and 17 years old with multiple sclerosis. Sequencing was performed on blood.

Here the CDR3 DNA reads TGTGCCAGCAGTGTGCAGGGGCGATACTACGAGCAGTACTTC. Amino acids: CASSVQGRYYEQYF. The rearrangement joins TRBV2 to TRBJ2-7, with a tentative D call TRBD1 (6 bases). Germline CDR1 reads SNHLY; CDR2 reads FYNNEI. V lost 4 bases and J 3 bases, leaving 13 bases between the germline ends. The CDR3 contains 14 residues.